One sample yielded the 23 T cell receptor beta chains listed below, sequenced in a study of cytotoxic CD8 clonotypes in ibrutinib-treated CLL. Sequencing used immunoSEQ multiplex PCR; TCRdb keeps in-frame clones, though not all of them. The sample shows around 250,000 clones, 70% of them seen only once. Sample: PBMCs, taken after 24 months of ibrutinib treatment. The receptors shown here come from a human donor with chronic lymphocytic leukemia.

V is TRBV27 and J is TRBJ1-3, with TRBD1 as a possible D gene (5 bases). The V gene lost 5 bases and the J gene lost 4 bases, with 12 bases spanning the gap. This CDR3 comprises 14 residues. Germline V CDR1 and CDR2: MNHEY, SMNVEV (reference sequence). The CDR3 bases are TGTGCCAGCAGTACAGGCGGTATCGGAAACACCATATATTTT. Amino acids: CASSTGGIGNTIYF.

This clone occurred a few times. The chain is built from TRBV6-5 and TRBJ2-7; 10 nucleotides agree with TRBD2. Germline values: CDR1 MNHEY, CDR2 SVGAGI. The CDR3 contains 13 residues. The V gene end was trimmed by 7 bases and the J gene end by 7 bases; junction bases not matched to a gene: 7. The CDR3 sequence: CASKVAGGGEQYF. CDR3 nucleotide sequence: TGTGCCAGCAAAGTAGCGGGAGGTGGGGAGCAGTACTTC.

V is TRBV7-9 and J is TRBJ1-5; TRBD1 matches 7 bases. The ends lost 4 bases at V and 3 bases at J; junction bases unmatched: 3. Germline V gene lookup returns CDR1 SEHNR and CDR2 FQNEAQ (reference sequence). This CDR3 has 14 amino acids. The CDR3 sequence is CASSSDRANQPQHF. In DNA, the CDR3 is TGTGCCAGCAGCTCCGACAGGGCCAATCAGCCCCAGCATTTT.

On this clone itself: The junction shows a germline mismatch at one end, possibly a read error. The sample carries other DNA sequences with the same CDR3. The CDR3, as DNA: TGTGCCAGCAGCGTAGGGGCAACTAGCGGGGGTAGCACAGATACGCAGTACTTT. Protein product: CASSVGATSGGSTDTQYF. The V and J genes are TRBV9 and TRBJ2-3; 11 bases agree with TRBD2. CDR3 size: 18 residues. Germline V gene lookup returns CDR1 SGDLS and CDR2 YYNGEE.

This rearrangement joins TRBV5-1 to TRBJ2-3; 9 bases match TRBD2. CDR3 length equals 14 residues. The germline V gene has CDR1 SGHRS and CDR2 YFSETQ. V dropped 5 bases and J dropped 4; count of bases not matched to a gene: 5. The chain's CDR3 is CASRGAGGSDTQYF. The CDR3, as DNA: TGCGCCAGCAGGGGAGCGGGAGGTTCAGATACGCAGTATTTT.

V usage is TRBV20-1 and J usage is TRBJ1-2; D uncertain. V lost 5 bases to trimming and J lost 8 bases, with 12 bases between them. This CDR3 spans 11 amino acids. CDR1 is DFQATT, CDR2 SNEGSKA, per germline (reference sequence). CDR3 DNA: TGCAGTGCTCCTAAGAGCCCGGGCTACACCTTC. Translating it yields CSAPKSPGYTF.

The chain recombines TRBV27 with TRBJ1-5, with 7 nucleotides matching TRBD1. V shed 6 bases and J 0 bases; nucleotides not matched to a gene: 5. Germline V gene sequence: CDR1 MNHEY, CDR2 SMNVEV (reference sequence). The CDR3 loop spans 15 amino acids. CDR3 DNA: TGTGCCAGCAGCCCGGGACAGACTAGCAATCAGCCCCAGCATTTT. Protein product: CASSPGQTSNQPQHF.

This clone was observed a handful of times. The chain joins TRBV7-9 to TRBJ2-7; D gene uncertain. Trimming removed 1 base at V and 1 base at J, with 8 bases between. The CDR3 runs to 14 residues. The V gene's germline CDR1 is SEHNR and CDR2 FQNEAQ (reference sequence). For the CDR3, the DNA is TGTGCCAGCAGCTTAGGTTGGCAGTCCTACGAGCAGTACTTC. The encoded protein is CASSLGWQSYEQYF. The whole variable domain, remainder taken from reference TRBV7-9 and TRBJ2-7, is DTGVSQNPRHKITKRGQNVTFRCDPISEHNRLYWYRQTLGQGPEFLTYFQNEAQLEKSRLLSDRFSAERPKGSFSTLEIQRTEQGDSAMYLCASSLGWQSYEQYFGPGTRLTVT.

The chain is built from TRBV27 and TRBJ2-7; 10 nucleotides line up with TRBD2. The germline CDR1 and CDR2 sequences are MNHEY and SMNVEV (reference sequence). After removal of 4 bases from V and 5 bases from J, the junction contained 8 bases not matched to a gene. The CDR3 loop spans 15 amino acids. CDR3: CASSSGLAEQHEQYF. DNA of the CDR3: TGTGCCAGCAGTTCCGGACTAGCGGAGCAACACGAGCAGTACTTC.

This chain links TRBV28 with TRBJ2-7; 11 bases are shared with TRBD2. V lost 8 bases, J lost 0 bases, and 9 bases stayed unmatched. Germline loops: CDR1 MDHEN, CDR2 SYDVKM. The CDR3 totals 16 residues. The CDR3 loop is CASRTSGFPTSYEQYF. CDR3 bases: TGTGCCAGCCGGACTAGCGGGTTCCCGACCTCCTACGAGCAGTACTTC.

This sequence joins TRBV6-5 and TRBJ2-7; no clear D gene. V shed 3 bases and J shed 6 bases, with 12 bases lying between them. The germline V gene encodes CDR1 MNHEY and CDR2 SVGAGI. CDR3 length: 13 residues. The CDR3 sequence is CASSYRSGGEQYF. In nucleotides, the CDR3 is TGTGCCAGCAGTTATCGTTCCGGCGGCGAGCAGTACTTC.

CDR3 in DNA: TGTGCCAGCAGTTCTGGACAGTCTAATGAAAAACTGTTTTTT. Translated: CASSSGQSNEKLFF. V gene TRBV28 combines with J gene TRBJ1-4; D is possibly TRBD1 (6 bases). Trimming left V 4 bases short and J 3 bases short, with 9 bases between. This CDR3 region has 14 residues. CDR1 is MDHEN and CDR2 is SYDVKM in the germline V gene.

This clone was found a few times. The chain uses TRBV30 and TRBJ1-5; no reliable D call. The CDR3 is made up of 14 amino acids. V was trimmed by 0 bases and J by 4 bases, leaving 10 bases between them. Germline values: CDR1 GTSNPN, CDR2 SVGIG (reference sequence). CDR3 protein: CAWSVHEANQPQHF. The DNA of the CDR3 is TGTGCCTGGAGTGTACATGAGGCGAATCAGCCCCAGCATTTT.

The chain carries TRBV15 and TRBJ1-1, with D tentatively TRBD1 (5 bases). The germline V gene has CDR1 LNHNV and CDR2 YYDKDF (reference sequence). The CDR3 runs to 15 residues. Trimming shortened V by 0 bases and J by 1 base, and 9 bases separated the two germline ends. CDR3 sequence reads: CATSRDDSKNTEAFF. Written as DNA, the CDR3 is TGTGCCACCAGCAGAGATGACAGCAAGAACACTGAAGCTTTCTTT.

This clone occurred once. The V call is TRBV4-1, the J call TRBJ2-7; D is perhaps TRBD1 or TRBD2 (5 bases each). Trimming removed 1 base at V and 2 bases at J, with 9 bases between. CDR3 length equals 14 residues. CDR1 and CDR2 from the germline V gene are MGHRA and YSYEKL. CDR3 region: CASSQGGDPYEQYF. CDR3 coding DNA: TGCGCCAGCAGCCAAGGAGGGGACCCCTACGAGCAGTACTTC.

CDR3 in amino acids: CSSARNEAADTQYF. The CDR3 DNA is TGCAGCTCCGCACGGAATGAGGCGGCAGATACGCAGTATTTT. The V call is TRBV29-1, the J call TRBJ2-3; D unresolved. This CDR3 region has 14 residues. Deletions cut 8 bases from V and 4 bases from J, with 19 bases between. Germline loops: CDR1 SQVTM, CDR2 ANQGSEA.

This clone was detected only once. J is TRBJ2-7 and V is TRBV25-1; 7 nucleotides match TRBD2. Unmatched junction bases numbered 3, after V lost 3 bases and J lost 1 base. The germline V gene encodes CDR1 MGHDK and CDR2 SYGVNS. CDR3 length equals 14 residues. CDR3 sequence reads: CASSEASGSYEQYF. The CDR3 DNA reads TGTGCCAGCAGTGAGGCTAGCGGTTCCTACGAGCAGTACTTC.

V usage is TRBV30 and J usage is TRBJ2-7; 9 nucleotides match TRBD2. There are 16 residues in the CDR3. Trimming took 5 bases from V and 3 from J; bases not matched to a gene: 14. Per germline, CDR1 GTSNPN and CDR2 SVGIG (reference sequence). As DNA, the CDR3 is TGTGCCTGGTCGAAACGCGGCGGGAGGGCCCACTACGAGCAGTACTTC. This gives the protein CAWSKRGGRAHYEQYF.

This clone was counted a few times. The chain uses TRBV6-5 and TRBJ2-7, with D tentatively TRBD2 (5 bases). Germline assignment: CDR1 MNHEY and CDR2 SVGAGI. Trimming pared 9 bases from V and 8 bases from J, leaving 17 bases between. The CDR3 is 12 amino acids. This chain's CDR3 is CASEEGSAQQYF. In DNA, the CDR3 is TGTGCCAGTGAAGAGGGATCAGCGCAGCAGTACTTC.

This clone appeared a few times. V gene TRBV19 combines with J gene TRBJ1-1, with D perhaps TRBD1 (6 bases). From germline, CDR1 is LNHDA and CDR2 SQIVND (reference sequence). V was pared by 3 bases and J by 2 bases, with 7 bases between. The CDR3 has 13 residues. CDR3 coding DNA: TGTGCCAGTAGTATGACAGGTAACACTGAAGCTTTCTTT. Encoded protein: CASSMTGNTEAFF. Combining the CDR3 with reference TRBV19 and TRBJ1-1 gives the whole variable domain DGGITQSPKYLFRKEGQNVTLSCEQNLNHDAMYWYRQDPGQGLRLIYYSQIVNDFQKGDIAEGYSVSREKKESFPLTVTSAQKNPTAFYLCASSMTGNTEAFFGQGTRLTVV.

The chain recombines TRBV28 with TRBJ2-2; D remains unclear. Germline loops: CDR1 MDHEN, CDR2 SYDVKM. The CDR3 has 12 amino acids. V lost 7 bases, J lost 7 bases, and 10 bases lay in between. CDR3 in DNA: TGTGCCAGCATTCATTGGGGCGGGGAGCTGTTTTTT. Protein product: CASIHWGGELFF.

The chain is built from TRBV9 and TRBJ1-3, with 9 nucleotides matching TRBD1. The germline gives CDR1 SGDLS, CDR2 YYNGEE. The CDR3 runs to 16 residues. After removal of 0 bases from V and 4 bases from J, the junction contained 5 bases not matched to a gene. Here the CDR3 reads CASSVGDRARGNTIYF. For the CDR3, the DNA is TGTGCCAGCAGCGTAGGGGACAGGGCTCGCGGAAACACCATATATTTT.

The chain carries TRBV29-1 and TRBJ2-5, with D unresolved. This CDR3 has 13 residues. Germline CDR1 is SQVTM and CDR2 is ANQGSEA. V shed 4 bases and J shed 2 bases, with 11 bases lying between them. In DNA form, the CDR3 reads TGCAGCGTTGTATCCGGAAGTCAAGAGACCCAGTACTTC. As protein: CSVVSGSQETQYF.